What follows is one TCR beta chain and its context. Its antigen is unidentified. The sample originates from a study of T cells in tuberculosis. Study findings and constraints: The TCR-beta difference was not significant; alpha differences partly reflected length. GEM motif frequencies gave 60% to 70% accuracy; the GMM repertoire gave almost 90%.

CDR3 size: 15 residues. With 2 bases clipped from V and 10 bases from J, the junction kept 7 bases outside the gene matches. Looked up from germline, CDR1 is SGHDT and CDR2 is YYEEEE. At study entry, adolescents had tuberculin skin tests and IGRA screening. Here immunoSEQ multiplex PCR was the method, and the copy in TCRdb shows in-frame clones only, minus some. The data contain about 34,000 clones, around 96% of them singletons. Sequencing was performed on PBMCs. V usage is TRBV5-6 and J usage is TRBJ2-1; 12 bases agree with TRBD2. This sequence was found in a donor between 5 and 29 years old with latent tuberculosis or without tuberculosis infection. CDR3 sequence: CASSLSGLAGDEQFF. Here the CDR3 DNA reads TGTGCCAGCAGCTTATCGGGACTAGCGGGCGACGAGCAGTTCTTC.